This TCR beta chain appears in the sequencing data of a study of cytomegalovirus exposure and HLA in healthy donors. Across the study: Early released data had about 85 million unique TCRs, all coming from HLA-typed donors.

Trimming removed 6 bases at V and 5 bases at J, with 11 bases between. CDR1 is MNHEY and CDR2 is SVGAGI in the germline V gene. This CDR3 region has 13 residues. Study observations and caveats: Later analysis showed TCR association rates varying by HLA locus, highest for DRB1 and lowest for HLA-C.

The study ran its PCR with 60 Vbeta and 13 Jbeta primers. As processed by the authors: Later work found 80 million to 85 million unique TCR beta chains, with about 10 million shared. The protocol was immunoSEQ multiplex PCR, while the TCRdb copy is restricted to in-frame clones and leaves out a portion. That table supplies the V and J calls and clone size; D and trimming were determined from the DNA. This sample has some 110,000 clones, with around 9.1% found just once. In the case of this clone: Its antigen is not identified.

The sample consisted of PBMCs. The V call is TRBV6-5, the J call TRBJ1-5; possibly TRBD1 for D (6 bases). The sequence derives from a middle-aged man in good health and CMV-seropositive. CDR3 coding DNA: TGTGCCAGCAGCCGGACAGTCGATCAGCCCCAGCATTTT. Translation: CASSRTVDQPQHF.